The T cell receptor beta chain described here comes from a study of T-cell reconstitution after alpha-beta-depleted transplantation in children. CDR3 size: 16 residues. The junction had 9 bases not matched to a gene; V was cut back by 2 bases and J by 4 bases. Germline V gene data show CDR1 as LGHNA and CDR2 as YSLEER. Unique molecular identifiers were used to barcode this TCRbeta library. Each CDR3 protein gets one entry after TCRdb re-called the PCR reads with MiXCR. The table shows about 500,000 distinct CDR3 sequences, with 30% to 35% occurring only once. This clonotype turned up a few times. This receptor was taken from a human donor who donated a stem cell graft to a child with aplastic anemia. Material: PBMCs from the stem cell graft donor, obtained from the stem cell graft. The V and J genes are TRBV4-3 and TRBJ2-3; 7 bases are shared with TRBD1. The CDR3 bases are TGCGCCAGCAGCCAAAATGCCGGGACAGTCGCAGATACGCAGTATTTT. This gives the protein CASSQNAGTVADTQYF.